Sequencing of this TCR beta chain was carried out in a study of cytomegalovirus exposure and HLA in healthy donors. Overall study: A subsequent analysis stated that the 120 or so validation repertoires were run on the same platform as the roughly 710 first-cohort repertoires. Findings of the study overall: Overall, approximately 150 TCR beta chains were annotated as cytomegalovirus-associated.

Germline-derived CDR1 and CDR2 are SGHKS and YYEKEE (reference sequence). Germline trimming cut 2 bases from V and 3 bases from J; bases unmatched to any gene: 4. The CDR3 has 14 amino acids. Produced via immunoSEQ multiplex PCR; TCRdb's table is partial and in-frame only. The repertoire holds hundreds of thousands of clones, with more than 80% as singletons. Of note for this clone: No antigen is known for it.

The sequenced sample was PBMCs. The TCR originated in a young woman in good health and CMV-seronegative. The chain uses TRBV5-5 and TRBJ1-2; 7 nucleotides agree with TRBD1. The CDR3 here is CASSFRGSDYGYTF. CDR3 coding DNA: TGTGCCAGCAGCTTCAGGGGGAGTGACTATGGCTACACCTTC.